This entry concerns a single TCR beta chain. Its cognate antigen is unknown. Germline V lookup: CDR1 SGHTA, CDR2 FQGTGA. V lost 0 bases and J 6 bases, leaving 12 bases between the germline ends. The CDR3 has 15 residues. This sample stems from a study of T cells in Graves' hyperthyroidism and ophthalmopathy. General study results and limits: Most thyroid clonotypes with frequency above 0.001 were detected in blood.

RNA transcripts gave rise to amplified TCR beta CDR3 regions. The HTBI primer set drove a first-round RT-PCR of the TCR CDR3. TCRdb redid the calling of the multiplex PCR reads with MiXCR, one entry per CDR3 protein. The table lists about 610,000 distinct CDR3 sequences, around 42% of them singletons, with 7.5% to 8.5% in the top ten. V gene TRBV7-3 combines with J gene TRBJ1-5; D is unclear. The receptor comes from a woman younger than 30 with Graves' hyperthyroidism. Sequencing was performed on peripheral blood or thyroid tissue (not recorded which). CDR3 sequence (DNA): TGTGCCAGCAGCTTAACAGGAGGGTTTGGTCAGCCCCAGCATTTT. It is translated as CASSLTGGFGQPQHF.